The clone carrying this TCR beta chain appeared many times. Its antigen is currently unknown. The study left out patients who had uncontrolled infection, other autoimmune disease, pregnancy or lactation. This sample was included in a study of T cells in Graves' hyperthyroidism and ophthalmopathy. Study summary: The blood sample was taken at first diagnosis, before treatment began.

Study-level findings and limits: Model output signaled ophthalmopathy a median 6.5 months ahead of onset.

The junction had 4 bases not matched to a gene; V was cut back by 3 bases and J by 4 bases. Germline-derived CDR1 and CDR2 are MDHEN and SYDVKM. This CDR3 spans 14 amino acids. The TCR beta CDR3 regions underwent amplification using RNA transcripts as the source. With the HTBI primer set, the TCR CDR3 went through a first round of RT-PCR. TCRdb recomputed calls from the multiplex PCR reads with MiXCR, one row per CDR3 protein. The table lists about 400,000 distinct CDR3 sequences, about 16% of them singletons. The material sequenced was blood. This sequence was found in a woman between 25 and 40 years old with Graves' hyperthyroidism. V usage is TRBV28 and J usage is TRBJ1-1, with 8 bases that match TRBD1. The CDR3 region has the DNA TGTGCCAGCAGTTTTCAGGGGGCTGGCACTGAAGCTTTCTTT. Translated, it gives CASSFQGAGTEAFF.